The present T cell receptor beta chain was sequenced within a study of PD-1 blockade in classical Hodgkin lymphoma. Study conclusions and caveats: Reports described newly diagnosed patients as having lower baseline TCR diversity than healthy donors.

There are 13 residues in the CDR3. Germline V gene sequence: CDR1 SGHAT, CDR2 FQNNGV. The V end was cut by 4 bases, the J end by 5 bases, with 8 bases between. Profiled with immunoSEQ multiplex PCR; TCRdb holds only in-frame clones, not every one. The table lists more than 70,000 clones, 80% to 95% of them singletons. Concerning this clone: The antigen is unknown.

Brentuximab vedotin exposure varied, and every patient relapsed after autologous stem cell transplantation. Reported best responses ranged across complete response, partial response or progressive disease. The clonotype originates from a human donor with classical Hodgkin lymphoma. The chain joins TRBV11-2 to TRBJ2-2; no clear D. This specimen consisted of peripheral blood mononuclear cells (PBMCs), obtained before the second cycle of nivolumab. The CDR3 loop is CASSSRVTGELFF. As DNA, the CDR3 is TGTGCCAGCAGCTCCCGGGTGACCGGGGAGCTGTTTTTT.